A selection of T cell receptor beta chains follows, all from one sample in a study of blood T cell repertoires in COVID-19. Sequencing was performed with immunoSEQ multiplex PCR; in TCRdb, only in-frame clones are kept and a portion is missing. The sample yields more than 60,000 clones, about 90% seen once. The specimen sequenced was peripheral blood. Every receptor here comes from a man aged 45-65 years with active COVID-19. CDR3s include the opening cysteine and the closing phenylalanine or tryptophan. Fields, in order: V gene, J gene, clone size, D gene, CDR3 DNA, CDR3 protein. A D gene is named only where the DNA matches it firmly. Only part of the rows carry a size: once, few, many, or a class if the clone is expanded.

TRBV18	TRBJ2-6	.	.	TGTGCCAGCTCACTACTAGCCGACATGCGATCAAGCTCTGGGGCCAACGTCCTGACTTTC	CASSLLADMRSSSGANVLTF
TRBV4-2	TRBJ2-1	.	.	TGTGCCAGCAGCCAAGAGTACAACTACAATGAGCAGTTCTTC	CASSQEYNYNEQFF
TRBV7-6	TRBJ2-1	once	TRBD2	TGTGCCAGCAGCTTAGCTATCCGGACTAGCGTCTACAATGAGCAGTTCTTC	CASSLAIRTSVYNEQFF
TRBV27	TRBJ1-5	.	.	TGTGCCAGCAGAAGGACAGCTTATAATCAGCCCCAGCATTTT	CASRRTAYNQPQHF
TRBV5-6	TRBJ2-7	once	TRBD1	TGTGCCAGCAGCCCCCAGATGGCAGGGGGCCACTACGAGCAGTACTTC	CASSPQMAGGHYEQYF
TRBV5-1	TRBJ2-5	.	TRBD2	TGCGCCAGCAGCACCGGGACTACATCAGGCCAAGAGACCCAGTACTTC	CASSTGTTSGQETQYF
TRBV28	TRBJ2-7	.	TRBD1	TGTGCCAGCAGCCTCGGGACAGGGGGAAAGGGTGAGCAGTACTTC	CASSLGTGGKGEQYF
TRBV13	TRBJ1-3	.	.	TGTGCCAGCAGGTCCCACAGCTCTGGAAACACCATATATTTT	CASRSHSSGNTIYF
TRBV27	TRBJ1-6	.	.	TGTGCCAGCACCCCCTGGGCCTCGAATTCACCCCTCCACTTT	CASTPWASNSPLHF
TRBV4-3	TRBJ2-3	.	.	TGCGCCAGCAGAGATGTCCAGGCGATTGGCGATACGCAGTATTTT	CASRDVQAIGDTQYF
TRBV6-2/TRBV6-3	TRBJ2-7	.	.	TGTGCCAGCAGTCCCATCGCGGGGGCCTCCTACGAGCAGTACTTC	CASSPIAGASYEQYF
TRBV4-3	TRBJ2-1	.	.	TGCGCCAGCAGCCAAGTGGGCCGGGAGCCCAATGAGCAGTTCTTC	CASSQVGREPNEQFF
TRBV9	TRBJ1-4	.	.	TGTGCCAGCAGCACCGATCGTAGAGATGAAAAACTGTTTTTT	CASSTDRRDEKLFF
TRBV5-4	TRBJ1-1	.	TRBD1	TGTGCCAGCAGCCCTAGGACAGGGGAAAACACTGAAGCTTTCTTT	CASSPRTGENTEAFF
TRBV5-6	TRBJ1-1	.	.	TGTGCCAGCAGCTTCTGGAACACTGAAGCTTTCTTT	CASSFWNTEAFF
TRBV6-6	TRBJ2-5	.	TRBD1	TGTGCCAGCAGTAGGACAGGGAATTCGCAAGAGACCCAGTACTTC	CASSRTGNSQETQYF
TRBV7-9	TRBJ2-7	.	TRBD1	TGTGCCAGCAGCTCCACCCCGGGACAGGGGGCGTACGAGCAGTACTTC	CASSSTPGQGAYEQYF
TRBV7-2	TRBJ2-7	.	.	TGTGCCAGCAGCGGGGGGAGCGAGCAGTACTTC	CASSGGSEQYF
TRBV27	TRBJ2-7	.	.	TGTGCCAGCAGTTTATCGCAGGGCTCCTACGAGCAGTACTTC	CASSLSQGSYEQYF
TRBV29-1	TRBJ1-2	.	TRBD1	TGCAGCGCTTACGACAGGGGAAGAGATGGCTACACCTTC	CSAYDRGRDGYTF
TRBV9	TRBJ1-2	.	.	TGTGCCAGCAGCGGGGGGAGGCGTGGGGATATCTATGGCTACACCTTC	CASSGGRRGDIYGYTF
TRBV18	TRBJ1-1	.	.	TGTGCCAGCTCACGGGAGACAGGTTTAGCTTTCTTT	CASSRETGLAFF
TRBV30	TRBJ2-1	.	TRBD2	TGTGCCTCAATAGCGGGCTCCTACAATGAGCAGTTCTTC	CASIAGSYNEQFF
TRBV11-3	TRBJ2-3	.	.	TGTGCCAGCAGCGGCAGGGTGGCAGATACGCAGTATTTT	CASSGRVADTQYF
TRBV28	TRBJ2-7	.	TRBD2	TGTGCCAGCAGCGAATTAGCGGGGAGCTACGAGCAGTACTTC	CASSELAGSYEQYF
TRBV30	TRBJ1-6	.	.	TGTGCCTGGAGTGTACGGGGAAATAATTCACCCCTCCACTTT	CAWSVRGNNSPLHF
TRBV2	TRBJ1-5	.	.	TGTGCCAGCAGTGAAGCGCTCATTGGGGGGGGCCAGCCCCAGCATTTT	CASSEALIGGGQPQHF
TRBV29-1	TRBJ2-5	.	.	TGCAGCGTTGTCGAGGGTGGGGAGACCCAGTACTTC	CSVVEGGETQYF
TRBV15	TRBJ1-2	.	.	TGTGCCACCAGCAGAGACCGACAGGACTACACCTTC	CATSRDRQDYTF
TRBV7-2	TRBJ2-4	.	TRBD2	TGTGCCAGCAGCTTAGTGCCAGCACTAGCGGGAGCCAAAAACATTCAGTACTTC	CASSLVPALAGAKNIQYF
TRBV24-1	TRBJ2-2	few	.	TGTGCCACCAGTGATCCAGGGGTCGGCGGGGAGCTGTTTTTT	CATSDPGVGGELFF
TRBV6-2/TRBV6-3	TRBJ2-3	.	.	TGTGCCAGCAGCCTTCCCGGGAAGAGGGTTACAGATACGCAGTATTTT	CASSLPGKRVTDTQYF
TRBV6-6	TRBJ2-5	.	.	TGTGCCAGCACCCTGGGAGGCTTAGCCTTGGCCCAGTACTTC	CASTLGGLALAQYF
TRBV28	TRBJ1-6	.	.	TGTGCCAGCCTGGGTGGGGGGGCGCGAAATTCACCCCTCCACTTT	CASLGGGARNSPLHF
TRBV6-5	TRBJ2-3	.	.	TGTGCCAGCAGGCGTCGGGGTTTCACAGATACGCAGTATTTT	CASRRRGFTDTQYF
TRBV19	TRBJ1-1	.	TRBD1	TGTGCCAGTAGTACACTACAGGGGAGAGATTTCTTT	CASSTLQGRDFF
TRBV18	TRBJ2-7	.	.	TGTGCCAGCTCACACAGCCAGGTGAGCTCCTACGAGCAGTACTTC	CASSHSQVSSYEQYF
TRBV12-3/TRBV12-4	TRBJ1-5	.	.	TGTGCCAGCAGCTGGGACATCAATCAGCCCCAGCATTTT	CASSWDINQPQHF
TRBV4-2	TRBJ2-6	.	TRBD1	TGTGCCAGCAGCCAAGATCCGGCCGGGACAGGGCGGGGGCGGGCCAACGTCCTGACTTTC	CASSQDPAGTGRGRANVLTF
TRBV5-1	TRBJ2-5	.	.	TGCGCCAGCAGCTTGGCTTTCCGGACAGAAAAAGAGACCCAGTACTTC	CASSLAFRTEKETQYF